The present T cell receptor (beta chain) was sequenced within a study of Tregs in tolerant kidney transplant recipients. Study-level points and caveats: Biological reproducibility was not directly addressed in this study. The small number of patients limits these findings pending further validation. Activated donor B cell expansion appeared to reveal the most relevant donor-specific TCRbeta repertoire.

The V and J ends lost 0 bases and 5 bases respectively, with 13 bases between them. Germline lookup yields CDR1 MNHEY and CDR2 SMNVEV (reference sequence). There are 16 residues in the CDR3. Worth noting for this clone: The antigen is undetermined.

Unstimulated Tregs (CD4+CD25+CD127-) and CD4+CD25- non-Tregs were sorted from PBMCs. Data came from immunoSEQ multiplex PCR; TCRdb stores just in-frame clones and leaves some out. The data contain some 240,000 clones, about 86% of them singletons. Sequencing was carried out using CD4+ T cells from blood. V usage is TRBV27 and J usage is TRBJ2-2, with unresolved D. This receptor was obtained from a human donor in good health. The chain's CDR3 is CASSLSRWLATGELFF. DNA of the CDR3: TGTGCCAGCAGTTTATCCCGCTGGCTTGCGACCGGGGAGCTGTTTTTT.